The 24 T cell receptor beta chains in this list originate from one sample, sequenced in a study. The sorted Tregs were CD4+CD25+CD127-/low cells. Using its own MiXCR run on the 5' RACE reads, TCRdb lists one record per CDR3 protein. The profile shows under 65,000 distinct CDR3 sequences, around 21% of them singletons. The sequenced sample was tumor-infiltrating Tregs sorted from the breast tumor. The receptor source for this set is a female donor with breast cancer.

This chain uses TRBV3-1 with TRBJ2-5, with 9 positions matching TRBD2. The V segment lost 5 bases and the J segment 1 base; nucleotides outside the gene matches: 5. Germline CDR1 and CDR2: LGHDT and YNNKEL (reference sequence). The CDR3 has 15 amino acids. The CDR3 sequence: CASSVPTSGQETQYF. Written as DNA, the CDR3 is TGTGCCAGCAGCGTACCGACTAGCGGCCAAGAGACCCAGTACTTC.

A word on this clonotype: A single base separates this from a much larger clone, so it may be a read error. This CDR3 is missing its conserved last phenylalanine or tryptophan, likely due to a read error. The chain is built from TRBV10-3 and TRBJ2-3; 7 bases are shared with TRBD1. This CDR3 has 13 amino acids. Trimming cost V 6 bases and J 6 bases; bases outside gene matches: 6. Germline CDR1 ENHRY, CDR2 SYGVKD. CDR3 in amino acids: CAIRGQVGDTQYS. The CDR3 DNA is TGTGCCATCAGAGGACAGGTGGGGGATACGCAGTATTCT.

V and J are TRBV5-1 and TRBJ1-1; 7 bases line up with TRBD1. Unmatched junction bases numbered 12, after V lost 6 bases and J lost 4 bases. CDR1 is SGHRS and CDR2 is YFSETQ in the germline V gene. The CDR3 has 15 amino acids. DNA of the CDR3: TGCGCCAGCACCACCCCCGGACAGGTCGGCACTGAAGCTTTCTTT. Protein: CASTTPGQVGTEAFF.

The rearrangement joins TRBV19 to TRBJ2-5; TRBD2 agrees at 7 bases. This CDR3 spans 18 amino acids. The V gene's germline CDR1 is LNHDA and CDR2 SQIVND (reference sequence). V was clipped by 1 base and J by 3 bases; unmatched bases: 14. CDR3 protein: CASSIGSLAGRRKETQYF. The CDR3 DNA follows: TGTGCCAGTAGTATAGGATCCCTCGCCGGGAGGAGGAAAGAGACCCAGTACTTC.

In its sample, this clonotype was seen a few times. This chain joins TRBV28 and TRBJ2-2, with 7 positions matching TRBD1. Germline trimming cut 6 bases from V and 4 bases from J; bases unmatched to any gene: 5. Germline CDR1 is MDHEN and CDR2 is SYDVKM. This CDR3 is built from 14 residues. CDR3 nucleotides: TGTGCCAGCAGGGACAGGACACTCACCGGGGAGCTGTTTTTT. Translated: CASRDRTLTGELFF.

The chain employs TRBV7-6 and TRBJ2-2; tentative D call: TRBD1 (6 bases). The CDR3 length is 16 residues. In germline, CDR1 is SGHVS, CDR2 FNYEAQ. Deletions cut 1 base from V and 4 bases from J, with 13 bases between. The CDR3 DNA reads TGTGCCAGCAGCTTAGGGACCTCACAGGGCACCGGGGAGCTGTTTTTT. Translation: CASSLGTSQGTGELFF. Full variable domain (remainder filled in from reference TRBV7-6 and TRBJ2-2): GAGVSQSPRYKVTKRGQDVALRCDPISGHVSLYWYRQALGQGPEFLTYFNYEAQQDKSGLPNDRFSAERPEGSISTLTIQRTEQRDSAMYRCASSLGTSQGTGELFFGEGSRLTVL.

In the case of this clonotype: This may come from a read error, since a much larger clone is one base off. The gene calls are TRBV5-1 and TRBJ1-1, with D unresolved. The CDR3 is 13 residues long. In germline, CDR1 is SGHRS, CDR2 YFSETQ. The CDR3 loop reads CAGSVRWDTEAFF. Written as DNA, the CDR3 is TGCGCCGGCAGCGTCCGGTGGGACACTGAAGCTTTCTTT.

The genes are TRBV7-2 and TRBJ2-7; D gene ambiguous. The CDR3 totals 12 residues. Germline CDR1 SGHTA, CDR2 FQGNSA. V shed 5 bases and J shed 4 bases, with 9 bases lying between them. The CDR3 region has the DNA TGTGCCAGCAGCCGAACGCAGTACGAGCAGTACTTC. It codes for CASSRTQYEQYF.

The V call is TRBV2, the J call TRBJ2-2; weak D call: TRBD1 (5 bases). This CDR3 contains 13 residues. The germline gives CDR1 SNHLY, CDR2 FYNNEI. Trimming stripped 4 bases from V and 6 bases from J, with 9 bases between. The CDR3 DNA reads TGTGCCAGCAGTGCTAGGGGCGCCGGGGAGCTGTTTTTT. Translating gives CASSARGAGELFF.

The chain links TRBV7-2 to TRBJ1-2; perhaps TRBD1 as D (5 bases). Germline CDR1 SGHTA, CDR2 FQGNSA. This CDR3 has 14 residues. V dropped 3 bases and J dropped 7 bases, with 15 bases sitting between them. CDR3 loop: CASSFLAGGGGYTF. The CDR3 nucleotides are TGTGCCAGCAGCTTCCTGGCGGGGGGAGGTGGCTACACCTTC.

Written as DNA, the CDR3 is TGTGCCAGCAGTTTATCGAACAGGGGTAGGGGGGAGACCCAGTACTTC. Protein sequence: CASSLSNRGRGETQYF. The rearrangement uses TRBV27 and TRBJ2-5, with 7 bases that match TRBD1. The V segment lost 0 bases and the J segment 5 bases; nucleotides outside the gene matches: 9. The CDR3 is 16 amino acids. Germline V gene data show CDR1 as MNHEY and CDR2 as SMNVEV (reference sequence).

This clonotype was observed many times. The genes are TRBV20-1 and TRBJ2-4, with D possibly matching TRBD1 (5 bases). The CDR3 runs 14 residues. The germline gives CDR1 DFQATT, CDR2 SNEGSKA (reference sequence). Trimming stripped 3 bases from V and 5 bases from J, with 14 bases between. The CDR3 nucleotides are TGCAGTGCTAGCATCTTAGGGGTAGAAAACATTCAGTACTTC. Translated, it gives CSASILGVENIQYF.

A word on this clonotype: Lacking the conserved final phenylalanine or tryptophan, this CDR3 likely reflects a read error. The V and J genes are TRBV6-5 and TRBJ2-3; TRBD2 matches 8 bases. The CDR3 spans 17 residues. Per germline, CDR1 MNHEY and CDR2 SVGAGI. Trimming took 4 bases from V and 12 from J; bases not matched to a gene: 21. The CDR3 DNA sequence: TGTGCCAGCAGTTTGGGACTAGGGAGAGGAAGAAAAGAGACCCAGTATCTT. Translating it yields CASSLGLGRGRKETQYL.

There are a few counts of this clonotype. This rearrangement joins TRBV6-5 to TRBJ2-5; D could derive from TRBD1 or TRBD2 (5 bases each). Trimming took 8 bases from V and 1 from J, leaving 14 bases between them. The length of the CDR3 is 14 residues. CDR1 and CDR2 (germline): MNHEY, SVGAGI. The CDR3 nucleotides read TGTGCCAGCGGAACAGCAGGGACCCAAGAGACCCAGTACTTC. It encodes CASGTAGTQETQYF.

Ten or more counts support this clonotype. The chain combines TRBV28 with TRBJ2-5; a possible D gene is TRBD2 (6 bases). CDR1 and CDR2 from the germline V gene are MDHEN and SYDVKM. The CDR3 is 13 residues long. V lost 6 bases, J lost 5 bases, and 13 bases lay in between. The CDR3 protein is CASSPGLPETQYF. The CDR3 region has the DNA TGTGCCAGCAGCCCGGGACTCCCGGAGACCCAGTACTTC.

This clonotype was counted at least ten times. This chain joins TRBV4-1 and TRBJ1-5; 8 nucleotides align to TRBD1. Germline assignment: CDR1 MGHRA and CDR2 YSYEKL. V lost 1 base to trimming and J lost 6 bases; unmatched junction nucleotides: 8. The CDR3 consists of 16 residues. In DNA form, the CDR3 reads TGCGCCAGCAGCCAAGTATCTTTCAGGGGGCCTCAGCCCCAGCATTTT. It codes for CASSQVSFRGPQPQHF.

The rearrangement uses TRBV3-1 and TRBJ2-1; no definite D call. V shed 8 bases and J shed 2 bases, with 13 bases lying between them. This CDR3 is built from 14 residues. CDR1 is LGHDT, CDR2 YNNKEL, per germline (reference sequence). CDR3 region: CASRPRQTYNEQFF. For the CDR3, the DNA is TGTGCCAGCCGTCCGCGACAAACCTACAATGAGCAGTTCTTC.

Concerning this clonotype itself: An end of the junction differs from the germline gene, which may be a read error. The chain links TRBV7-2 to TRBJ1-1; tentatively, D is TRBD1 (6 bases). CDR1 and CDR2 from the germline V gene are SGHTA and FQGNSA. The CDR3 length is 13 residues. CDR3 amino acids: CASSTQGNTEALF. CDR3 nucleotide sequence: TGTGCCAGCAGCACACAGGGTAACACTGAAGCTTTATTT.

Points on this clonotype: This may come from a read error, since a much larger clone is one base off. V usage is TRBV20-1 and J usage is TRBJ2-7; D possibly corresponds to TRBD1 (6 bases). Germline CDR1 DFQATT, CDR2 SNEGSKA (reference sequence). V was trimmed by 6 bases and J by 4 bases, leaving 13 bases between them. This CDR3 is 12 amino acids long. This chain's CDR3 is CSASLRGYEQYF. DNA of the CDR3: TGCAGTGCCTCCCTCAGGGGTTACGAGCAGTACTTC.

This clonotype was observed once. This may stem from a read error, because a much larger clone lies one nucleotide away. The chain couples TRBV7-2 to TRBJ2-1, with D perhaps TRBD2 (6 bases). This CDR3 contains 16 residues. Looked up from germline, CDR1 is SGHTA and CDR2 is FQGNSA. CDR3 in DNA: TGTGCCAGCAGCTCATCGCTAGCGAGCTCCTACAATGAGCGGTTCTTC. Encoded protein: CASSSSLASSYNERFF.

Here the CDR3 DNA reads TGTGCCAGCAGCACCCGTGGCGGGAGAGCCGGGGAGCTGTTTTTT. This sequence encodes CASSTRGGRAGELFF. V and J are TRBV7-8 and TRBJ2-2, with TRBD2 matching 7 bases. This CDR3 contains 15 residues. With V trimmed by 5 bases and J by 6 bases, 9 bases remained unmatched. Germline values: CDR1 SGHVS, CDR2 FQNEAQ.

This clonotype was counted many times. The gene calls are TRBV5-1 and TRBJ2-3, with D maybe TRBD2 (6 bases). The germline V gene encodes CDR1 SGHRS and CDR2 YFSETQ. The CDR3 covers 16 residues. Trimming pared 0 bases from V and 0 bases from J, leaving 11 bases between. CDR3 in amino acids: CASSLEVTSSTDTQYF. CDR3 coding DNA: TGCGCCAGCAGCTTGGAGGTTACTAGCAGCACAGATACGCAGTATTTT.

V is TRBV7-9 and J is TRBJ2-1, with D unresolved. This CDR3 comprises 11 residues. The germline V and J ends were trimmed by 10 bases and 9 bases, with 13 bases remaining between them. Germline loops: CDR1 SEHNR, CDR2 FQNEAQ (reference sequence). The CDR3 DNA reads TGTGCCACCCCCCTAGGTTTTGAGCAGTTCTTC. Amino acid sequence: CATPLGFEQFF.

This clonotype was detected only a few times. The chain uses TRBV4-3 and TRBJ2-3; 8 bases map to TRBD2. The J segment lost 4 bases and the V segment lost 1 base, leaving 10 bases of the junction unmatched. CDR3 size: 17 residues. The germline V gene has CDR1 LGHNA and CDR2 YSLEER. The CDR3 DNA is TGCGCCAGCAGCCAAGGGGGGCCCCGGGAGGGTCCAGATACGCAGTATTTT. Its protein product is CASSQGGPREGPDTQYF.